This T cell receptor beta chain came from a study of T cell responses to AZD1222 COVID-19 vaccine (dated by TCRdb to the early 2020s). At the level of the whole study: AZD1222 recipients given second doses at about 4 weeks or at about 12 weeks were pooled, since spike-specific TCR depth and breadth were not found to differ between the two schedules. TCR sequencing was performed for 230 to 250 trial participants, of whom 200 to 220 were given two doses of AZD1222 and around 25 were given two doses of MenACWY control vaccine. Trial participants were enrolled by age into 18-55, 56-69 and 70-plus year subgroups, with about 150, 28 and 57 TCR-sequenced participants respectively. Study-wide findings and limitations: Spike-specific TCR breadth and depth rose significantly after two AZD1222 doses compared with day 0 and with MenACWY recipients. In the small 56-69-year group, the increase in depth fell short of significance, most likely because of low power. Because no day 14 peak-response samples were available, the repertoires could be characterized only after the peak T cell response. CD4 TCRs associated with the vaccine covered the entire spike protein, and the dominant responses were in regions 160-218 and 743-854. Participants were mostly white British and included more females than males, and it was suggested by the authors that clonal diversity may have been underestimated. Reportedly, almost half of the unique spike-specific TCRs recognized epitopes lying outside the regions that are mutated in the B.1.351 and B.1.1.7 variants. Conclusions about previously exposed vaccinees are limited, since just six or seven AZD1222 recipients were seropositive for SARS-CoV-2 at baseline.

Measured from the cysteine to the phenylalanine, the CDR3 is 14 residues long. Only the CDR3 DNA is retained, 42 bases long and in frame from the first base. V was cut back by 4 bases and J by 4 bases, leaving a gap of 12 bases between them. The germline V gene gives CDR1 as SGHDN and CDR2 as FVKESK. The time point label on this specimen signifies: baseline before first vaccination. The vaccinee samples were drawn from two UK trials, COV001 and COV002, one of which was a single-blind randomized controlled phase 2/3 trial testing AZD1222 (ChAdOx1 nCoV-19) in healthy adults. Trial participant PBMC samples were collected at day 0 and day 28 after the second dose for TCRbeta chain sequencing. The CDR3 regions of human TCRbeta chains were subjected to immunosequencing. The authors processed their data as follows. TCRs in the repertoires were compared against a reference library of SARS-CoV-2-specific TCRs that had been generated with the MIRA antigen-specificity platform. Breadth was defined as the fraction of unique TCRs that were SARS-CoV-2-associated. Depth was defined as the fraction of total T cells that were SARS-CoV-2-associated. Using the MIRA data, each spike-specific TCR was assigned both to the spike region to which the TCR was reactive and to a CD4 or CD8 class. Log10-transformed breadth and depth values were compared by one-way ANOVA with Sidak's multiple comparisons tests. TCRdb carries this immuneACCESS record with in-frame sequences only. Its versions omit some clonotypes, under half of them owing to an unresolved V gene in the studies checked, with the rest unexplained. V and J calls and clone size are given by that table; D and trimming were obtained from the DNA. In all, the sample holds roughly 130,000 clones, and 88% of those were seen once. Clones ranked in the top ten supply approximately 8% of the sample.

This clone has just one count. Its target antigen remains unknown. No base-level quality is on record; no much larger clone is a single base apart. The sequence was collected from an adult in good health. The rearrangement joined TRBV14 to TRBJ2-3; tentative D gene TRBD2, with 5 bases matching. Sequences were derived from peripheral blood, sampled on day 0 of AZD1222 vaccination. The encoded CDR3 is CASSLAVGADTQYF. The DNA sequence reads TGTGCCAGCAGCCTTGCCGTCGGGGCAGATACGCAGTATTTT.